This paragraph covers one TCR beta chain sequence. Its target is unknown. It was with 60 Vbeta and 13 Jbeta primers that the PCR ran. Measured with immunoSEQ multiplex PCR; TCRdb has only the in-frame clones, and not every one. The sample carries approximately 290,000 clones, roughly 80% recorded once. All the people who gave samples were healthy bone marrow donors. The data stem from a study of cytomegalovirus exposure and HLA in healthy donors. The study, taken as a whole, reports: Across HLA loci, a later analysis found differing TCR association rates, with DRB1 most and HLA-C fewest.

The source of this sequence is a girl aged 2 to 10 in good health and CMV-seronegative. The specimen was PBMCs.

The CDR3 here is CASRKGGIQGHGYTF. CDR3 DNA sequence: TGTGCCAGCAGAAAGGGGGGGATCCAGGGGCATGGCTACACCTTC. J is TRBJ1-2 and V is TRBV27, with D perhaps TRBD1 (6 bases). CDR1 is MNHEY and CDR2 is SMNVEV in the germline V gene (reference sequence). The CDR3 loop spans 15 amino acids. V gave up 6 bases and J gave up 6 bases, with 20 bases separating them.